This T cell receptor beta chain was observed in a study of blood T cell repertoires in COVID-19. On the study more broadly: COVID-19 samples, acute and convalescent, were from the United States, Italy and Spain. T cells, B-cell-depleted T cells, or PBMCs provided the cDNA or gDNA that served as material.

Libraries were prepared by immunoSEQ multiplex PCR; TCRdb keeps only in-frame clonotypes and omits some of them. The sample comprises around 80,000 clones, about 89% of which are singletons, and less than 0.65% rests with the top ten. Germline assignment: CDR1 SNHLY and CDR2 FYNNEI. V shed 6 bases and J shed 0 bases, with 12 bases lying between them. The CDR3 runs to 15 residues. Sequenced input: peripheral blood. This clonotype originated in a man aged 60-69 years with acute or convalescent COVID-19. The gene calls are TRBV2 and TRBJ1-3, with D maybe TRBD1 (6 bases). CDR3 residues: CASRERTVSGNTIYF. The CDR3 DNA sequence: TGTGCCAGCAGGGAAAGGACAGTCTCTGGAAACACCATATATTTT.